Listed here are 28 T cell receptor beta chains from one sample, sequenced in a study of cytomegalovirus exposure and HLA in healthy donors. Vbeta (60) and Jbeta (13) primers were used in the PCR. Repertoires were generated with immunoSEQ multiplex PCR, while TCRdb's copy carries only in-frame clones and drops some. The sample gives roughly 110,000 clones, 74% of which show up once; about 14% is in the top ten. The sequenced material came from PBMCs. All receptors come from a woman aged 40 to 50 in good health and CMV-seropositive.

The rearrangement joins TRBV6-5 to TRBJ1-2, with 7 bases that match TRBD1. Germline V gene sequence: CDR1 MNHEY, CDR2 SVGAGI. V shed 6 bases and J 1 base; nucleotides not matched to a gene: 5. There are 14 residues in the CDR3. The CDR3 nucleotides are TGTGCCAGCAGAACCAGGGGGTTTAACTATGGCTACACCTTC. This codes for CASRTRGFNYGYTF.

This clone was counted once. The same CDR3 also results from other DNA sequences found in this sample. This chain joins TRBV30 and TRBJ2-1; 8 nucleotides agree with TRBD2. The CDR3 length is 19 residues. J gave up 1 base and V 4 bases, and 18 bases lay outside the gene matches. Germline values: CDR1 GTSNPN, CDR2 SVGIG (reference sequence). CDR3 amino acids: CAWTPNLRITSGSYNEQFF. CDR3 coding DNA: TGTGCCTGGACTCCAAATTTACGCATCACTAGCGGTTCCTACAATGAGCAGTTCTTC.

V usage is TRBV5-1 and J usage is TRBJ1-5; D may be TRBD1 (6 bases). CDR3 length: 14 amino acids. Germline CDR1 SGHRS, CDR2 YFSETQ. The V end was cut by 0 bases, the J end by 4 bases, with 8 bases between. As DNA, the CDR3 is TGCGCCAGCAGCTTGGAGGGACATAATCAGCCCCAGCATTTT. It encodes CASSLEGHNQPQHF.

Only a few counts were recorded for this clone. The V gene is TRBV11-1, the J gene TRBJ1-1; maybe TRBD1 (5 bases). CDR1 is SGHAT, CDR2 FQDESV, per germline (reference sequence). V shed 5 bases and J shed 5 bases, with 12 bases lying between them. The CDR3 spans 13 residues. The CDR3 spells CASSHGAGTEAFF. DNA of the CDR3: TGTGCCAGCAGCCATGGGGCGGGAACTGAAGCTTTCTTT.

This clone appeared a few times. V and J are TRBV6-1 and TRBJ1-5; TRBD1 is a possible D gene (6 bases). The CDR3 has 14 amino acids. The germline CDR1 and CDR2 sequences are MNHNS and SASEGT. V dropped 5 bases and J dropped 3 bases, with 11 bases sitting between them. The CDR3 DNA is TGTGCCAGCAGTCCCGGACAGAACAATCAGCCCCAGCATTTT. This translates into CASSPGQNNQPQHF.

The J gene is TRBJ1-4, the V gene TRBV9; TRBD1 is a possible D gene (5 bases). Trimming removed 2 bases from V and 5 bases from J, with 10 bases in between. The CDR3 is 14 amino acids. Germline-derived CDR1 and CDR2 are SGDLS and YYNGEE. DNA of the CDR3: TGTGCCAGCAGCGTTGGCCAGGGAAATGAAAAACTGTTTTTT. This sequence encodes CASSVGQGNEKLFF. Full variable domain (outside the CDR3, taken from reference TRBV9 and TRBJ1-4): DSGVTQTPKHLITATGQRVTLRCSPRSGDLSVYWYQQSLDQGLQFLIQYYNGEERAKGNILERFSAQQFPDLHSELNLSSLELGDSALYFCASSVGQGNEKLFFGSGTQLSVL.

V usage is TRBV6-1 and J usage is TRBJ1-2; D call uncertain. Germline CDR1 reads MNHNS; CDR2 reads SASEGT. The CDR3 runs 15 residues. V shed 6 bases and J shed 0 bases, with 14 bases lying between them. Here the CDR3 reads CASSPTPGANYGYTF. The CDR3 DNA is TGTGCCAGCAGCCCTACCCCCGGGGCTAACTATGGCTACACCTTC.

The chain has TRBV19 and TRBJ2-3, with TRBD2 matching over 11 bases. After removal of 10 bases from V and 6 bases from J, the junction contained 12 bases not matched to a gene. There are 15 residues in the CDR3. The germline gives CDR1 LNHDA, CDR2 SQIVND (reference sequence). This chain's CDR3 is CATQRASGGTDTQYF. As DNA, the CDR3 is TGTGCCACCCAGAGGGCTAGCGGGGGGACGGATACGCAGTATTTT.

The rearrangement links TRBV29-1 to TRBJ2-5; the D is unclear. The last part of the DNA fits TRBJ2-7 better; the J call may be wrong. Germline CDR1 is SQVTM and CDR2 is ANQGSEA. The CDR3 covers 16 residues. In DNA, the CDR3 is TGCAGCGTTGAACATCAAAGGAGACGCCTAGGCTACGAGCAGTACTTC. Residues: CSVEHQRRRLGYEQYF.

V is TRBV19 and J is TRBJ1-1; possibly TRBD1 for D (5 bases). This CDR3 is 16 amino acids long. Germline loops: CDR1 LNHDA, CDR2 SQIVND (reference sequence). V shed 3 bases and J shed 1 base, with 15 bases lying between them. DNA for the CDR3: TGTGCCAGTAGTATGCTGGGGCAGCTCAAGAACACTGAAGCTTTCTTT. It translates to CASSMLGQLKNTEAFF. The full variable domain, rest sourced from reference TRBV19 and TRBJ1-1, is DGGITQSPKYLFRKEGQNVTLSCEQNLNHDAMYWYRQDPGQGLRLIYYSQIVNDFQKGDIAEGYSVSREKKESFPLTVTSAQKNPTAFYLCASSMLGQLKNTEAFFGQGTRLTVV.

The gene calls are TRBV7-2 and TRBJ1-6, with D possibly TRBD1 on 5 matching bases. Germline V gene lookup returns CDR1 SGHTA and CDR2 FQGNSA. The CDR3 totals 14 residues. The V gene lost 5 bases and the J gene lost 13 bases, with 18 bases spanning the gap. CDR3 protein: CASSPRDFSRPLHF. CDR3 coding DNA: TGTGCCAGCAGCCCCCGGGACTTTTCTAGGCCCCTCCACTTT.

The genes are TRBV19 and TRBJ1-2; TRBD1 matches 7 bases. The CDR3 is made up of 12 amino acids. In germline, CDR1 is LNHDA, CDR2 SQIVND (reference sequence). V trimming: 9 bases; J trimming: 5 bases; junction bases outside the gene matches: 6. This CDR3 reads CASRTGRYGYTF. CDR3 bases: TGTGCCAGCCGGACAGGTCGGTATGGCTACACCTTC.

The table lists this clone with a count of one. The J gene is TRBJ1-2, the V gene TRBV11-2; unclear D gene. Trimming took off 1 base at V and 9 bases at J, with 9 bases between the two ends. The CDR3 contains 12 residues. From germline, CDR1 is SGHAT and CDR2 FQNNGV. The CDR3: CASSLGRMSYTF. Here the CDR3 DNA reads TGTGCCAGCAGCTTAGGGAGGATGAGCTACACCTTC.

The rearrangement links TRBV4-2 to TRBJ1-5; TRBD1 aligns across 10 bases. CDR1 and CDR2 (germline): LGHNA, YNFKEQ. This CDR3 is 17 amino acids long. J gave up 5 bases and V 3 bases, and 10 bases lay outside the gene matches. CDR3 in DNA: TGTGCCAGCAGCCATGGCCGGGACAGGGGACGGGATCAGCCCCAGCATTTT. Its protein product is CASSHGRDRGRDQPQHF.

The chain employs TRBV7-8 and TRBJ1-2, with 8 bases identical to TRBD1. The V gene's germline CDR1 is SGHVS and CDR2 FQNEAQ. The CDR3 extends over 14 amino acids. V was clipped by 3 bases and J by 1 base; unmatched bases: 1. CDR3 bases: TGTGCCAGCAGCTTTGACAGGGGTAACTATGGCTACACCTTC. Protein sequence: CASSFDRGNYGYTF.

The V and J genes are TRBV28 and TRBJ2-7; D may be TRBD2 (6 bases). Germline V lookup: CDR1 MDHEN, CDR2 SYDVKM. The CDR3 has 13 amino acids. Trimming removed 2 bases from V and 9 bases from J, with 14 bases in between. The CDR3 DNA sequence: TGTGCCAGCAGTTTAATACGTGGAGGGTGGCAGTACTTC. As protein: CASSLIRGGWQYF.

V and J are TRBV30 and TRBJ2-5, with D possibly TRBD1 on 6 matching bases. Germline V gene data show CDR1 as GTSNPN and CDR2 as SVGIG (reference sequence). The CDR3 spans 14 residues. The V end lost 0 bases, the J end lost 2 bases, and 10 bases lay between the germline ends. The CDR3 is CAWSVSGAQETQYF. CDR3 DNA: TGTGCCTGGAGTGTATCAGGGGCACAAGAGACCCAGTACTTC. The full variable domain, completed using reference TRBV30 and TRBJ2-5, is SQTIHQWPATLVQPVGSPLSLECTVEGTSNPNLYWYRQAAGRGLQLLFYSVGIGQISSEVPQNLSASRPQDRQFILSSKKLLLSDSGFYLCAWSVSGAQETQYFGPGTRLLVL.

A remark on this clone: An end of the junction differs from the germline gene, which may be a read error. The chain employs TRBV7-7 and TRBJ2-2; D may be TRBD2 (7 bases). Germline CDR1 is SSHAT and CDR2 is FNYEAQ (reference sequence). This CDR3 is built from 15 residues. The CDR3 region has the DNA TGTGCTAGCAGCCAGTTACAGGGAGGGACCGGGGAGCTGTTTTTT. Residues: CASSQLQGGTGELFF.

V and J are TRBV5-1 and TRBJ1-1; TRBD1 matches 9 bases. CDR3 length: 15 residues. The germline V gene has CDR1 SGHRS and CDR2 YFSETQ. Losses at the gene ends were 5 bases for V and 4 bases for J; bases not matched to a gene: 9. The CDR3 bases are TGCGCCAGCAGAGTATTTCAACAGGGGGCCACTGAAGCTTTCTTT. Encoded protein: CASRVFQQGATEAFF. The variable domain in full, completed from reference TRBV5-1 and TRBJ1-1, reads KAGVTQTPRYLIKTRGQQVTLSCSPISGHRSVSWYQQTPGQGLQFLFEYFSETQRNKGNFPGRFSGRQFSNSRSEMNVSTLELGDSALYLCASRVFQQGATEAFFGQGTRLTVV.

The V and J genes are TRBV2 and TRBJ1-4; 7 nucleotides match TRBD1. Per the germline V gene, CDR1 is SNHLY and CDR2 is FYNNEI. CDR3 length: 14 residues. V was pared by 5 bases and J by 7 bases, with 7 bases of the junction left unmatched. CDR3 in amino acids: CASSPKRGREKLFF. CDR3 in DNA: TGTGCCAGCAGTCCCAAAAGGGGGCGTGAAAAACTGTTTTTT.

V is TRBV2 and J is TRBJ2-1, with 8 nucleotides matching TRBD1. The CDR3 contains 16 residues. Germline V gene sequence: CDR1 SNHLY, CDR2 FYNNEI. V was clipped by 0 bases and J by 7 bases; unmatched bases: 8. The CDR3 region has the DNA TGTGCCAGCAGTGAAGCAGGACAGGGTTGGATTAATGAGCAGTTCTTC. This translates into CASSEAGQGWINEQFF.

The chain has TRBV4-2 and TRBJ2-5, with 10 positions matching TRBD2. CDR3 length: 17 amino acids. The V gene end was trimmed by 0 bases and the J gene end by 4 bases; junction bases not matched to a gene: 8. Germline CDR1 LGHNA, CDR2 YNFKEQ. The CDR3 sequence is CASSQESPSGGAETQYF. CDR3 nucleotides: TGTGCCAGCAGCCAAGAATCCCCTAGCGGGGGAGCAGAGACCCAGTACTTC.

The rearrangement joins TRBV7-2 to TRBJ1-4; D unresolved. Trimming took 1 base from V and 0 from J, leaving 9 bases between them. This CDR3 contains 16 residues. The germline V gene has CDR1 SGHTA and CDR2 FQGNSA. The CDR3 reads CASSLGFGSTNEKLFF. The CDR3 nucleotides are TGTGCCAGCAGCTTAGGATTCGGTTCAACTAATGAAAAACTGTTTTTT.

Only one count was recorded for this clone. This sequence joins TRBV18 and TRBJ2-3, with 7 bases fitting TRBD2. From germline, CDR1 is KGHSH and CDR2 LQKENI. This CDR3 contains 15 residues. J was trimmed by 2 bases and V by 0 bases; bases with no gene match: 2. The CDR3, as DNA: TGTGCCAGCTCACCACCGGGGGGGGTCACAGATACGCAGTATTTT. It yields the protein CASSPPGGVTDTQYF. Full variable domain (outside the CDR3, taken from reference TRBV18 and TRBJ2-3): NAGVMQNPRHLVRRRGQEARLRCSPMKGHSHVYWYRQLPEEGLKFMVYLQKENIIDESGMPKERFSAEFPKEGPSILRIQQVVRGDSAAYFCASSPPGGVTDTQYFGPGTRLTVL.

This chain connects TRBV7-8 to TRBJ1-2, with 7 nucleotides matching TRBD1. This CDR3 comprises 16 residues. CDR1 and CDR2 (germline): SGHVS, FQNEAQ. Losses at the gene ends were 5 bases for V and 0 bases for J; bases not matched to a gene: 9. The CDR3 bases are TGTGCCAGCAGCGAGGAGGGGGACAGCCCTAACTATGGCTACACCTTC. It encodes CASSEEGDSPNYGYTF.

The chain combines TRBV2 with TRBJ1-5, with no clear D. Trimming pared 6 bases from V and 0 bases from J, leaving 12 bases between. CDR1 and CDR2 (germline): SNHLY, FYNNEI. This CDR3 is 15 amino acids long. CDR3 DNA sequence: TGTGCCAGCAGGCTACAGTCCTATAGCAATCAGCCCCAGCATTTT. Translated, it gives CASRLQSYSNQPQHF.

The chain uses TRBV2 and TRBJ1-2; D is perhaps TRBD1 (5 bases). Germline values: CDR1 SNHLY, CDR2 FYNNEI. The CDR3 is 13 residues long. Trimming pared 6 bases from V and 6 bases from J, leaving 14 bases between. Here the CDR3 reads CASSATPRDGYTF. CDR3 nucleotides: TGTGCCAGCAGCGCGACGCCCAGGGATGGCTACACCTTC.

The chain's CDR3 is CASSSQGSGRAFF. The CDR3 DNA follows: TGTGCCAGCAGTTCCCAGGGTAGCGGACGGGCTTTCTTT. The chain links TRBV7-2 to TRBJ1-1, with D perhaps matching TRBD1 (5 bases). This CDR3 region has 13 residues. Per germline, CDR1 SGHTA and CDR2 FQGNSA. V dropped 6 bases and J dropped 11 bases, with 19 bases sitting between them.